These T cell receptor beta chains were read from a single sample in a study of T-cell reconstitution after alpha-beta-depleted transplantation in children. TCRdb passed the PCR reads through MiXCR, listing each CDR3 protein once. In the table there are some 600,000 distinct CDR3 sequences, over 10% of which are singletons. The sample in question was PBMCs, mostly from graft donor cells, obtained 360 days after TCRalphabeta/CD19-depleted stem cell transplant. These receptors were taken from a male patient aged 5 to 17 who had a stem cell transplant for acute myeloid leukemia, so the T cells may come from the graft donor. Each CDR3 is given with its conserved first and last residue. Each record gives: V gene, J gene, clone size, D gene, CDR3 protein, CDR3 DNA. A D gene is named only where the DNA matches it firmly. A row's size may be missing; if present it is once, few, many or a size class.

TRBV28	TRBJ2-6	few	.	CASSEGGSGANVLTF	TGTGCCAGCAGCGAAGGGGGCTCTGGGGCCAACGTCCTGACTTTC
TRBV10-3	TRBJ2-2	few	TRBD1	CASIGQDNTGELFF	TGTGCCAGCATAGGACAGGATAACACCGGGGAGCTGTTTTTT
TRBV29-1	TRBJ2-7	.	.	CSTAGSNEQYF	TGCAGCACCGCGGGGTCCAACGAGCAGTACTTC
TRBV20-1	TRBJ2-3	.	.	CSARGGVTGRSTDTQYF	TGCAGTGCTAGGGGTGGAGTAACGGGGAGGAGCACAGATACGCAGTATTTT
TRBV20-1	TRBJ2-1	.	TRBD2	CSARDGTGGTGQFF	TGCAGTGCTAGAGATGGGACGGGAGGGACGGGGCAGTTCTTC
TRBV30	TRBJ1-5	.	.	CAWGGSNQPQHF	TGTGCCTGGGGCGGTAGCAATCAGCCCCAGCATTTT
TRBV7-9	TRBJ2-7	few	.	CASSREEQYF	TGTGCCAGCTCTCGGGAGGAGCAGTACTTC
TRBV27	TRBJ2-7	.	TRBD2	CASSLTGGVPGEQYF	TGTGCCAGCAGTTTAACGGGAGGCGTACCAGGGGAGCAGTACTTC
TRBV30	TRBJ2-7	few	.	CAFRGPGYEQYF	TGTGCCTTCAGGGGTCCGGGCTACGAGCAGTACTTC
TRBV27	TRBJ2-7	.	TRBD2	CASSSLSERGYEQYF	TGTGCCAGCAGTTCCCTGAGCGAGCGGGGCTACGAGCAGTACTTC
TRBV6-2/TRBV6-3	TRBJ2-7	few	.	CARRREAAYEQYF	TGTGCCAGGAGAAGGGAGGCCGCCTACGAGCAGTACTTC
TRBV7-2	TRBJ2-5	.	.	CASSLESYKETQYF	TGTGCCAGCAGCTTAGAGAGCTACAAAGAGACCCAGTACTTC
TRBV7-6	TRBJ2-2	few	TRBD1	CASSLGTGATGELFF	TGTGCCAGCAGCTTAGGGACAGGGGCAACCGGGGAGCTGTTTTTT
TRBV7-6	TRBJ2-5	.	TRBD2	CASSLAQMAGGPCTTQYF	TGTGCCAGCAGCTTAGCCCAAATGGCGGGAGGGCCCTGTACGACCCAGTACTTC
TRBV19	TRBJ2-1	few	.	CASSTFGGTRGNEQFF	TGTGCCAGTAGTACCTTCGGGGGGACACGGGGCAATGAGCAGTTCTTC
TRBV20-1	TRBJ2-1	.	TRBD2	CSARDTGGRGTYNEQFF	TGCAGTGCTAGAGATACGGGCGGGAGGGGTACCTACAATGAGCAGTTCTTC
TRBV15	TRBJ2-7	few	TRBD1	CATSSEQGIMDEQYF	TGTGCCACCAGCAGCGAACAGGGGATAATGGACGAGCAGTACTTC
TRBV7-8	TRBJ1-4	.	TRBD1	CASRTGEKLFF	TGTGCCAGCAGGACAGGGGAAAAACTGTTTTTT
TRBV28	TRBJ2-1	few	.	CASSLGSRVRTSSYNEQFF	TGTGCCAGCAGTTTGGGGAGCAGGGTCCGCACTAGCTCCTACAATGAGCAGTTCTTC
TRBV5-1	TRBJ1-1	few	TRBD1	CASSPKTGSTEAFF	TGCGCCAGCAGCCCAAAGACAGGGTCCACTGAAGCTTTCTTT
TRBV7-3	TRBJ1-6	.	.	CASSLRGYDSPLHF	TGTGCCAGCAGCTTACGGGGGTATGATTCACCCCTCCACTTT
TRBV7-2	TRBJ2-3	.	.	CASSLWDTQYF	TGTGCCAGCAGCTTGTGGGATACGCAGTATTTT
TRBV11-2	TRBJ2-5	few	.	CASSLEWSRASRNQETQYF	TGTGCCAGCAGCTTAGAGTGGAGTAGGGCTAGCCGAAATCAAGAGACCCAGTACTTC
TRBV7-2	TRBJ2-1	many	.	CASRDLVAERRQFF	TGTGCCAGCAGAGACCTCGTGGCGGAAAGGAGGCAGTTCTTC
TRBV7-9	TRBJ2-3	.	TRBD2	CASSPGLAGNTDTQYF	TGTGCCAGCAGCCCCGGACTAGCGGGGAACACAGATACGCAGTATTTT
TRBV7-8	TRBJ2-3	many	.	CASSFGRAQGDTQYF	TGTGCCAGCAGCTTCGGCAGGGCCCAAGGGGATACGCAGTATTTT
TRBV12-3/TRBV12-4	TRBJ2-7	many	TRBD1	CASSADRGKPYEQYF	TGTGCCAGCAGCGCCGACAGGGGCAAGCCCTACGAGCAGTACTTC
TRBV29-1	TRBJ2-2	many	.	CSVRQGSDTGELFF	TGCAGCGTCCGCCAGGGGAGTGACACCGGGGAGCTGTTTTTT
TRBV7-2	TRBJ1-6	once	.	CASSLAFPTSSYNSPLHF	TGTGCCAGCAGCTTAGCGTTTCCGACTAGCTCCTATAATTCACCCCTCCACTTT
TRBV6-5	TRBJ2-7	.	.	CASSSGSVYEQYF	TGTGCCAGCAGTTCCGGGTCCGTCTACGAGCAGTACTTC
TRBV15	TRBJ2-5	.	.	CATSSGRGETPYQETQYF	TGTGCCACCAGCAGCGGCAGGGGGGAAACACCTTATCAAGAGACCCAGTACTTC
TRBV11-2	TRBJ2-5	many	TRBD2	CASSSYTNLAGGKETQYF	TGTGCCAGCAGCTCCTATACCAACTTAGCGGGAGGGAAAGAGACCCAGTACTTC
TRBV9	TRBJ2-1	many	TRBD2	CASSFSGTSGYNEQFF	TGTGCCAGCAGCTTTTCCGGGACTAGCGGATACAATGAGCAGTTCTTC
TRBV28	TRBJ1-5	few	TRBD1	CASSAPQGAANQPQHF	TGTGCCAGCAGCGCGCCCCAGGGGGCTGCCAATCAGCCCCAGCATTTT
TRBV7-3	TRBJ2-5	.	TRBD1	CASSGTGDLGETQYF	TGTGCCAGCAGCGGAACAGGGGATCTAGGAGAGACCCAGTACTTC
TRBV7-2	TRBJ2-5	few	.	CASSFVTGVETQYF	TGTGCCAGCAGCTTCGTAACGGGAGTCGAGACCCAGTACTTC
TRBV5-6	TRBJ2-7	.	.	CASSLGSSNEQYF	TGTGCCAGCAGCTTGGGCTCTAGCAATGAGCAGTACTTC
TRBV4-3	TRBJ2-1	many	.	CASSQEAAYGNEQFF	TGCGCCAGCAGCCAAGAGGCGGCGTACGGCAATGAGCAGTTCTTC
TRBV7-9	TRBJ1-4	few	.	CASSLGTGIPNEKLFF	TGTGCCAGCAGCTTAGGTACAGGGATACCTAATGAAAAACTGTTTTTT
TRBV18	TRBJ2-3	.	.	CATRGAGADTQYF	TGTGCGACACGGGGGGCAGGCGCAGATACGCAGTATTTT